Sequencing of this T cell receptor beta chain was carried out in a study of T cells in Graves' hyperthyroidism and ophthalmopathy. Germline V gene lookup returns CDR1 MDHEN and CDR2 SYDVKM. Trimming removed 6 bases from V and 3 bases from J, with 9 bases in between. The CDR3 sequence is 13 residues long. Amplification targeted TCR beta CDR3 regions from RNA transcripts. Carried out on the TCR CDR3, a first-round RT-PCR used the HTBI primer set. Each CDR3 protein is one row after TCRdb ran MiXCR on the multiplex PCR reads. The sample includes about 600,000 distinct CDR3 sequences, 14% of them seen just once. Ophthalmopathy patients all had a Clinical Activity Score of at least 3, a NOSPECS grade of at least 4 and disease under 3 months old. Using 10 ml of fresh peripheral blood, PBMCs were prepared. Points on this clonotype: The target antigen is unknown. Possible read error: a much larger clone is one base away.

Study-wide results and limits: Using 13 V-J features, a model discriminated ophthalmopathy from stable hyperthyroidism. Most clonotypes expanded in the thyroid (above 0.001) were also present in blood.

The TCR originated in a woman aged 50 to 60 with Graves' ophthalmopathy. Sequenced: blood. The chain carries TRBV28 and TRBJ2-1; D is unclear. The CDR3 bases are TGTGCCAGCAGCAGAACTTACTACAATGAGCAGTTCTTC. Encoded protein: CASSRTYYNEQFF.